A selection of T cell receptor beta chains follows, all from one sample in a study of CD8 T cells in ankylosing spondylitis. MiXCR was run by TCRdb on the 5' RACE reads, yielding one entry per CDR3 protein. The sample holds about 130,000 distinct CDR3 sequences, approximately 9.9% seen once. The sequencing input was blood, either unsorted or a sorted T cell fraction (not recorded which). The receptors shown here come from a male donor with ankylosing spondylitis or in good health (not recorded which). Both conserved end residues are part of each CDR3. D genes are given only for firm matches. Clone size, where shown, is once, few, many, or a class for clones that have expanded.

v_gene: TRBV5-1; j_gene: TRBJ2-1; d_gene: TRBD2; abundance: many; CDR3nt: TGCGCCAGCAGCTTGAGGACTAGAGATGAGCAGTTCTTC; CDR3aa: CASSLRTRDEQFF
v_gene: TRBV6-5; j_gene: TRBJ1-4; d_gene: -; abundance: many; CDR3nt: TGTGCCAGCAGTTACTCGACCGGTGGAAAACTGTTTTTT; CDR3aa: CASSYSTGGKLFF
v_gene: TRBV5-5; j_gene: TRBJ2-2; d_gene: -; abundance: many; CDR3nt: TGTGCCAGCAGCCGCGCTGGGGAGCTGTTTTTT; CDR3aa: CASSRAGELFF
v_gene: TRBV7-2; j_gene: TRBJ2-1; d_gene: TRBD2; abundance: -; CDR3nt: TGTGCCAGCACCCGAAACCAACTAGCGGGAGGGCAGAATGAGCAGTTCTTC; CDR3aa: CASTRNQLAGGQNEQFF
v_gene: TRBV5-1; j_gene: TRBJ2-3; d_gene: -; abundance: many; CDR3nt: TGCGCCAGCAGCGCCGGACAGTTTCAGTCAGATACGCAGTATTTT; CDR3aa: CASSAGQFQSDTQYF
v_gene: TRBV5-5; j_gene: TRBJ1-1; d_gene: -; abundance: many; CDR3nt: TGTGCCAGCAGCATCGACAGGATGAACACTGAAGCTTTCTTT; CDR3aa: CASSIDRMNTEAFF
v_gene: TRBV5-1; j_gene: TRBJ2-6; d_gene: TRBD1; abundance: many; CDR3nt: TGCGCCAGCAGCCTTGGACAGGGGGGCACTGGGGCCAACGTCCTGACTTTC; CDR3aa: CASSLGQGGTGANVLTF
v_gene: TRBV10-2; j_gene: TRBJ2-7; d_gene: TRBD2; abundance: many; CDR3nt: TGCGCCAGCAGGACTAGCGGAGTCAAGCCCTACGAGCAGTACTTC; CDR3aa: CASRTSGVKPYEQYF
v_gene: TRBV20-1; j_gene: TRBJ2-3; d_gene: -; abundance: few; CDR3nt: TGCAGTGCTAGACTGGGAGTATCGGATACGCAGTATTTT; CDR3aa: CSARLGVSDTQYF
v_gene: TRBV7-2; j_gene: TRBJ2-1; d_gene: TRBD2; abundance: -; CDR3nt: TGTGCCAGCAGCCCGGGGCGGACTAGCGGGAGGTTCAGCCTCTTC; CDR3aa: CASSPGRTSGRFSLF
v_gene: TRBV6-2/TRBV6-3; j_gene: TRBJ2-5; d_gene: -; abundance: many; CDR3nt: TGTGCCAGCAGTTCCGCATTTAGCGGACACCAAGAGACCCAGTACTTC; CDR3aa: CASSSAFSGHQETQYF
v_gene: TRBV6-5; j_gene: TRBJ2-1; d_gene: -; abundance: -; CDR3nt: TGTGCCAGCAGTTACGGGAGACAAGGGGCCAATGAGCAGTTCTTC; CDR3aa: CASSYGRQGANEQFF
v_gene: TRBV7-8; j_gene: TRBJ2-2; d_gene: TRBD1; abundance: many; CDR3nt: TGTGCCAGCACCAAACAGAGGACAGGGGGTGTCACCGGGGAGCTGTTTTTT; CDR3aa: CASTKQRTGGVTGELFF
v_gene: TRBV7-2; j_gene: TRBJ1-5; d_gene: TRBD1; abundance: few; CDR3nt: TGTGCCAGCAGCCCGACTGGGACAGGGGGGCAGCCCCAGCATTTT; CDR3aa: CASSPTGTGGQPQHF
v_gene: TRBV15; j_gene: TRBJ2-1; d_gene: -; abundance: -; CDR3nt: TGTGCCACCAGCAGAGATCGGTCGGTGGTCTCCAACAATGACCAGTTCTTC; CDR3aa: CATSRDRSVVSNNDQFF
v_gene: TRBV20-1; j_gene: TRBJ1-2; d_gene: -; abundance: few; CDR3nt: TGCAGTGCTAGGGCCTGGGGCACTAACTATGGCTACACCTTC; CDR3aa: CSARAWGTNYGYTF
v_gene: TRBV29-1; j_gene: TRBJ2-7; d_gene: TRBD2; abundance: many; CDR3nt: TGCAGCGTTGGGCAGCGGGAGGGCCTGCGCTACGAGCAGTACTTC; CDR3aa: CSVGQREGLRYEQYF
v_gene: TRBV6-1; j_gene: TRBJ1-4; d_gene: TRBD1; abundance: many; CDR3nt: TGTGCCAGCAGTCAATCGGGACAGGGAGGTGAAAAACTGTTTTTT; CDR3aa: CASSQSGQGGEKLFF
v_gene: TRBV24-1; j_gene: TRBJ2-1; d_gene: -; abundance: -; CDR3nt: TGTGCCACCAGTGAAGATAACGTTCATGAGCAGTTCTTC; CDR3aa: CATSEDNVHEQFF
v_gene: TRBV10-3; j_gene: TRBJ2-7; d_gene: -; abundance: many; CDR3nt: TGTGCCATCTGGGGCGGAACGGGCTACGAGCAGTACTTC; CDR3aa: CAIWGGTGYEQYF
v_gene: TRBV7-9; j_gene: TRBJ1-2; d_gene: -; abundance: many; CDR3nt: TGTGCCAGCAGCCGCGTCCCTGCGGGCTACACCTTC; CDR3aa: CASSRVPAGYTF
v_gene: TRBV29-1; j_gene: TRBJ2-5; d_gene: -; abundance: few; CDR3nt: TGCAGCGGACAAGGGGGGGGACTGGGGGAGACCCAGTACTTC; CDR3aa: CSGQGGGLGETQYF
v_gene: TRBV28; j_gene: TRBJ2-1; d_gene: -; abundance: -; CDR3nt: TGTGCCAGCAGTTTTCGGGTTGGGCAGTTCTTC; CDR3aa: CASSFRVGQFF
v_gene: TRBV29-1; j_gene: TRBJ2-3; d_gene: -; abundance: many; CDR3nt: TGCAGCGTTGATCACATAAGCACAGATACGCAGTATTTT; CDR3aa: CSVDHISTDTQYF
v_gene: TRBV20-1; j_gene: TRBJ2-1; d_gene: TRBD1; abundance: many; CDR3nt: TGCAGTGCTAGAGAACAGGGGGCTTTCGACAATGAGCAGTTCTTC; CDR3aa: CSAREQGAFDNEQFF
v_gene: TRBV20-1; j_gene: TRBJ2-7; d_gene: TRBD1; abundance: few; CDR3nt: TGCAGTGCTAGAGACCTGACAGGGGGCTCATACGAGCAGTACTTC; CDR3aa: CSARDLTGGSYEQYF
v_gene: TRBV5-1; j_gene: TRBJ2-3; d_gene: -; abundance: many; CDR3nt: TGCGCCAGCAGCACCAGCACAGATACGCAGTATTTT; CDR3aa: CASSTSTDTQYF
v_gene: TRBV20-1; j_gene: TRBJ2-1; d_gene: -; abundance: many; CDR3nt: TGCAGTGCTAGACAACCGGGACTTTACAATGAGCAGTTCTTC; CDR3aa: CSARQPGLYNEQFF
v_gene: TRBV20-1; j_gene: TRBJ1-4; d_gene: TRBD1; abundance: -; CDR3nt: TGCAGTGCTAGGTTTCAAGGGGGCGTGGGTGAAAAACTGTTTTTT; CDR3aa: CSARFQGGVGEKLFF
v_gene: TRBV3-1; j_gene: TRBJ2-7; d_gene: -; abundance: many; CDR3nt: TGTGCCAGCAGCCAAGGTCGGCGCGAGCAGTACTTC; CDR3aa: CASSQGRREQYF
v_gene: TRBV20-1; j_gene: TRBJ2-3; d_gene: TRBD1; abundance: -; CDR3nt: TGCTGTGCTCGGAGAGTGGGCGCCGGGACAGGGAGCTCAGATACGCAGTATTTT; CDR3aa: CCARRVGAGTGSSDTQYF
v_gene: TRBV12-3/TRBV12-4; j_gene: TRBJ1-5; d_gene: -; abundance: many; CDR3nt: TGTGCCAGCAGCGCTTGGGGGGGGTTGCGACAGCCCCAGCATTTT; CDR3aa: CASSAWGGLRQPQHF
v_gene: TRBV12-3/TRBV12-4; j_gene: TRBJ2-1; d_gene: TRBD2; abundance: -; CDR3nt: TGTGCCAGCTGTTTAAGCGCTGGGCTAGCGGGAATTTTTAATGAGCAGTTCTTC; CDR3aa: CASCLSAGLAGIFNEQFF
v_gene: TRBV20-1; j_gene: TRBJ2-7; d_gene: TRBD2; abundance: many; CDR3nt: TGCAGTGCCACCTCGGGGAGGGTTGACGAGCAGTACTTC; CDR3aa: CSATSGRVDEQYF
v_gene: TRBV28; j_gene: TRBJ2-1; d_gene: TRBD2; abundance: many; CDR3nt: TGTGCCAGCAGTTTACCCGGGACTAGCGGGTCGAGCTCCTACAATGAGCAGTTCTTC; CDR3aa: CASSLPGTSGSSSYNEQFF
v_gene: TRBV30; j_gene: TRBJ1-2; d_gene: -; abundance: few; CDR3nt: TGTGCCTGGAAGGTAGAAAACTATGGCTACACCTTC; CDR3aa: CAWKVENYGYTF
v_gene: TRBV5-5; j_gene: TRBJ2-1; d_gene: TRBD2; abundance: -; CDR3nt: TGTGCCAGCAGCTTGATGACTAGCGGCCATGAGCAGTTCTTC; CDR3aa: CASSLMTSGHEQFF
v_gene: TRBV3-1; j_gene: TRBJ1-3; d_gene: -; abundance: many; CDR3nt: TGTGCCAGCAGCCAAGGAGGCAGGGCTGGAAACACCATATATTTT; CDR3aa: CASSQGGRAGNTIYF
v_gene: TRBV6-2/TRBV6-3; j_gene: TRBJ2-2; d_gene: -; abundance: many; CDR3nt: TGTGCCAGCAACAGAGCAGCCAACACCGGGGAGCTGTTTTTT; CDR3aa: CASNRAANTGELFF
v_gene: TRBV20-1; j_gene: TRBJ1-1; d_gene: -; abundance: many; CDR3nt: TGCAGTGCTAAGCGCGGAAACATGAACACTGAAGCTTTCTTT; CDR3aa: CSAKRGNMNTEAFF
v_gene: TRBV7-2; j_gene: TRBJ2-7; d_gene: -; abundance: -; CDR3nt: TGTGCCAGCAGCCCGAAGGACCACTACGAGCAGTACTTC; CDR3aa: CASSPKDHYEQYF
v_gene: TRBV27; j_gene: TRBJ2-3; d_gene: -; abundance: many; CDR3nt: TGTGCCAGCAGGACAGACATAACCTACCCGGATACGCAGTATTTT; CDR3aa: CASRTDITYPDTQYF
v_gene: TRBV15; j_gene: TRBJ2-5; d_gene: TRBD2; abundance: -; CDR3nt: TGTGCCACCAGCAGAGATATAGCGGGGGACGCCAGGACCCAGTACTTC; CDR3aa: CATSRDIAGDARTQYF
v_gene: TRBV7-3; j_gene: TRBJ2-1; d_gene: -; abundance: many; CDR3nt: TGTGCCAGCAGCTCTGATGGGGCCCCCGGAAAGTTCTTC; CDR3aa: CASSSDGAPGKFF
v_gene: TRBV29-1; j_gene: TRBJ1-2; d_gene: -; abundance: many; CDR3nt: TGCAGCGGGAGGACAGCCAATGGCTACACCTTC; CDR3aa: CSGRTANGYTF
v_gene: TRBV5-1; j_gene: TRBJ2-2; d_gene: -; abundance: many; CDR3nt: TGCGCCAGCAGCTTGGGGGCTAGCTCTAACACCGGGGAGCTGTTTTTT; CDR3aa: CASSLGASSNTGELFF
v_gene: TRBV20-1; j_gene: TRBJ2-7; d_gene: -; abundance: many; CDR3nt: TGCAGCGCTGGGTCCTACGAGCAGTACTTC; CDR3aa: CSAGSYEQYF
v_gene: TRBV20-1; j_gene: TRBJ2-4; d_gene: -; abundance: many; CDR3nt: TGCAGTGCTAGATATGGTGGGGACATTCAGTACTTC; CDR3aa: CSARYGGDIQYF
v_gene: TRBV19; j_gene: TRBJ2-1; d_gene: TRBD2; abundance: -; CDR3nt: TGTGCCAGTAGTGCCGGGAGGGCAAGGAATGAGCAGTTCTTC; CDR3aa: CASSAGRARNEQFF
v_gene: TRBV5-1; j_gene: TRBJ2-1; d_gene: -; abundance: -; CDR3nt: TGCGCCAGCAGCTTGGTATTCTCCTACAATGAGCAGTTCTTC; CDR3aa: CASSLVFSYNEQFF
v_gene: TRBV5-1; j_gene: TRBJ2-5; d_gene: TRBD2; abundance: -; CDR3nt: TGCGCCAGCAGCGCTGGGACTAGCGGGAGTGTGGAGACCCAGTACTTC; CDR3aa: CASSAGTSGSVETQYF
v_gene: TRBV5-1; j_gene: TRBJ2-5; d_gene: -; abundance: many; CDR3nt: TGCGCCAGCAGCTTTAGCGGTGGGGGCGAGACCCAGTACTTC; CDR3aa: CASSFSGGGETQYF
v_gene: TRBV27; j_gene: TRBJ1-6; d_gene: TRBD1; abundance: few; CDR3nt: TGTGCCAGCAGTTCGAGGACAGGGGTAGGAGTTAATTCACCCCTCCACTTT; CDR3aa: CASSSRTGVGVNSPLHF
v_gene: TRBV7-2; j_gene: TRBJ2-3; d_gene: TRBD1; abundance: -; CDR3nt: TGTGCCAGCAGCCGTGGCCCGACAGGGGTGGGCACAGATACGCAGTATTTT; CDR3aa: CASSRGPTGVGTDTQYF
v_gene: TRBV20-1; j_gene: TRBJ2-7; d_gene: -; abundance: many; CDR3nt: TGCAGTGCCAGTGATAGACGGAAGCAGACCTACGAGCAGTACTTC; CDR3aa: CSASDRRKQTYEQYF
v_gene: TRBV7-2; j_gene: TRBJ2-2; d_gene: -; abundance: many; CDR3nt: TGTGCCAGCAGCTTAGCGGGGGGATCGAACACCGGGGAGCTGTTTTTT; CDR3aa: CASSLAGGSNTGELFF
v_gene: TRBV20-1; j_gene: TRBJ2-5; d_gene: -; abundance: many; CDR3nt: TGCAGTGCTATAGAACTACGAGCAGGGTACCAAGAGACCCAGTACTTC; CDR3aa: CSAIELRAGYQETQYF